These 16 T cell receptor beta chains share one sample of origin, sequenced in a study of identical twins. TCRdb called the 5' RACE reads again in MiXCR, with one record for every CDR3 protein. The table has more than 350,000 distinct CDR3 sequences, approximately 8.8% seen once. Sequencing input: naive T cells sorted from blood. The origin of the receptors is a woman aged 45 to 65 in good health.

This chain connects TRBV6-2 or TRBV6-3 to TRBJ2-7, with D uncertain. V gave up 0 bases and J gave up 2 bases, with 2 bases separating them. Germline V lookup: CDR1 MNHEY, CDR2 SVGEGT. This CDR3 is built from 12 residues. The CDR3 loop reads CASSYSPYEQYV. Here the CDR3 DNA reads TGTGCCAGCAGTTACTCCCCCTACGAGCAGTACGTC.

This clonotype was recorded many times. This rearrangement joins TRBV27 to TRBJ2-7; possible D gene TRBD2, 6 bases. This CDR3 spans 15 amino acids. Germline-derived CDR1 and CDR2 are MNHEY and SMNVEV (reference sequence). V gave up 5 bases and J gave up 0 bases, with 14 bases separating them. CDR3 coding DNA: TGTGCCAGCAGTCCTATGCGGGGAAGCTCCTACGAGCAGTACGTC. Translating it yields CASSPMRGSSYEQYV.

The V call is TRBV3-1, the J call TRBJ2-7; no definite D call. The germline V gene encodes CDR1 LGHDT and CDR2 YNNKEL (reference sequence). The CDR3 extends over 14 amino acids. With 1 base removed from V and 4 bases from J, the gap between germline ends came to 11 bases. The DNA for the CDR3 is TGTGCCAGCAGCCAAGTCTGGGCGGTTTACGAGCAGTACTTC. Translation gives CASSQVWAVYEQYF.

This clonotype was recorded many times. The chain uses TRBV12-3 or TRBV12-4 and TRBJ2-1, with 8 nucleotides matching TRBD2. This CDR3 comprises 17 residues. Trimming cost V 4 bases and J 2 bases; bases outside gene matches: 10. CDR3 protein: CASSSRSGSRAYNEQFF. In DNA form, the CDR3 reads TGTGCCAGCAGTTCACGGAGCGGGAGCCGCGCCTACAATGAGCAGTTCTTC.

This clonotype occurred a few times. The chain is built from TRBV12-3 or TRBV12-4 and TRBJ2-1; TRBD1 matches at 8 bases. The V and J ends lost 2 bases and 9 bases, in that order; junction bases with no gene match: 9. The CDR3 sequence is 15 residues long. Written as DNA, the CDR3 is TGTGCCAGCAGTTTACTGGGACAGGCGGGGCGTGAGCAGTTCTTC. It specifies CASSLLGQAGREQFF.

In this sample, this clonotype turned up a few times. The chain is built from TRBV20-1 and TRBJ1-1; no reliable D call. The germline V gene has CDR1 DFQATT and CDR2 SNEGSKA (reference sequence). The CDR3 is made up of 14 amino acids. V gave up 6 bases and J gave up 5 bases, with 19 bases separating them. CDR3 region: CSAMREGKGTEAFF. CDR3 DNA sequence: TGCAGTGCCATGAGGGAGGGCAAGGGTACTGAAGCTTTCTTT.

This clonotype was picked up many times. The V gene is TRBV20-1, the J gene TRBJ1-6, with D uncertain. The germline V and J ends were trimmed by 4 bases and 7 bases, with 11 bases remaining between them. The CDR3 has 13 residues. Per germline, CDR1 DFQATT and CDR2 SNEGSKA (reference sequence). CDR3 protein: CSANRDHNSPLHF. The CDR3 coding sequence is TGCAGTGCTAACAGAGACCACAATTCACCCCTCCACTTT.

This clonotype was counted many times. The chain joins TRBV20-1 to TRBJ2-1, with 11 bases fitting TRBD2. With 3 bases clipped from V and 9 bases from J, the junction kept 16 bases outside the gene matches. Germline V gene sequence: CDR1 DFQATT, CDR2 SNEGSKA (reference sequence). The CDR3 runs to 17 residues. The CDR3, as DNA: TGCAGTGCTAGGGGGGAGGTAGCGGGAGGGCCAGTCCCTGAGCAGTTCTTC. This translates into CSARGEVAGGPVPEQFF.

The CDR3: CASSLAQITYEQYF. Here the CDR3 DNA reads TGTGCCAGCAGCTTAGCCCAGATAACCTACGAGCAGTACTTC. This rearrangement joins TRBV7-9 to TRBJ2-7; D gene uncertain. The germline V gene has CDR1 SEHNR and CDR2 FQNEAQ (reference sequence). The CDR3 loop spans 14 amino acids. V gave up 0 bases and J gave up 2 bases, with 8 bases separating them.

This clonotype was recorded a few times. This chain links TRBV7-8 with TRBJ2-2; D unresolved. CDR3 length: 19 amino acids. Per the germline V gene, CDR1 is SGHVS and CDR2 is FQNEAQ. V was shortened by 5 bases and J by 5 bases, with 27 bases between the two germline ends. The CDR3 loop is CASSPPGGNLWAETGELFF. The CDR3 DNA follows: TGTGCCAGCAGCCCCCCGGGTGGGAACCTCTGGGCGGAGACCGGGGAGCTGTTTTTT.

This clonotype was counted ten times or more. J is TRBJ2-1 and V is TRBV5-1; D is undetermined. The CDR3 is 15 residues long. Germline CDR1 reads SGHRS; CDR2 reads YFSETQ. V was trimmed by 0 bases and J by 0 bases, leaving 7 bases between them. The CDR3 loop reads CASSLVSSSYNEQFF. The DNA for the CDR3 is TGCGCCAGCAGCTTGGTCTCGAGCTCCTACAATGAGCAGTTCTTC.

This clonotype was seen many times. The chain is built from TRBV2 and TRBJ2-1; 10 nucleotides align to TRBD1. The CDR3 contains 15 residues. V lost 5 bases and J lost 5; bases outside the gene matches: 6. Germline values: CDR1 SNHLY, CDR2 FYNNEI. CDR3 nucleotides: TGTGCCAGCAGTCCCCGGACAGGGGGAAACAATGAGCAGTTCTTC. Protein product: CASSPRTGGNNEQFF.

This clonotype was counted only a few times. This chain uses TRBV12-3 or TRBV12-4 with TRBJ2-1, with 11 nucleotides matching TRBD2. After removal of 6 bases from V and 1 base from J, the junction contained 11 bases not matched to a gene. The CDR3 contains 18 residues. As DNA, the CDR3 is TGTGCCAGCAGAGACCTGACTAGCGGGAATGGATCCTACAATGAGCAGTTCTTC. It encodes CASRDLTSGNGSYNEQFF.

This clonotype was counted between two and nine times. CDR3 sequence (DNA): TGCAGTGCTAGAGATTACCGGGAGGAGCAGTTCTTC. Translated, it gives CSARDYREEQFF. The chain uses TRBV20-1 and TRBJ2-1, with D tentatively TRBD2 (6 bases). There are 12 residues in the CDR3. CDR1 and CDR2 (germline): DFQATT, SNEGSKA (reference sequence). Trimming pared 0 bases from V and 10 bases from J, leaving 10 bases between.

V and J are TRBV7-9 and TRBJ2-1; the D is unclear. CDR1 and CDR2 from the germline V gene are SEHNR and FQNEAQ (reference sequence). The CDR3 has 15 amino acids. Trimming shortened V by 3 bases and J by 4 bases, and 13 bases separated the two germline ends. The chain's CDR3 is CASSFSSWGYNEQFF. Written as DNA, the CDR3 is TGTGCCAGCAGCTTCTCCTCCTGGGGTTACAATGAGCAGTTCTTC.

The gene calls are TRBV20-1 and TRBJ2-5; tentatively, D is TRBD1 (5 bases). Germline CDR1 and CDR2: DFQATT and SNEGSKA (reference sequence). V lost 3 bases, J lost 4 bases, and 9 bases lay in between. This CDR3 contains 12 residues. The CDR3, as DNA: TGCAGTGCTAGGACGACAGCAGAGACCCAGTACTTC. The encoded protein is CSARTTAETQYF.